The source of this T cell receptor (beta chain) is a study of blood T cell repertoires in COVID-19 (dated by TCRdb to the early 2020s). Background on the whole study: Samples from collaborators originated in the United States, Italy and Spain and spanned both the acute and convalescent phases of COVID-19. The material from the prospective study consisted of cDNA or gDNA derived from T cells, B-cell-depleted T cells, or PBMCs. Subjects who had been exposed to COVID-19, were actively infected with it, or had recovered from it provided the deeply sampled blood TCRbeta repertoires that made up the dataset. The repertoires were released in a freely available public database meant as a resource for research on the immune response to SARS-CoV-2. The samples were drawn from two sources: the first 160 participants of the ongoing ImmuneRACE study, and approximately 1,300 subjects contributed by 6 global collaborators. The sample metadata nearly always contained a de-identified subject ID, COVID-19 status, age in years and sex. Where available, HLA class I and class II types were taken from metadata supplied by the sample provider and were not determined by assay-based typing.

Here is what the overall study found, with its caveats: How much clinical and demographic metadata was included differed by source and by participant, and the metadata was provided uncurated.

The immunoSEQ Assay, a bias-controlled multiplex PCR, was used to amplify TCRbeta CDR3 regions from genomic DNA. Per the original workflow: The number of nucleated cells in each sample was estimated from the amplification of reference gene primers within the assay. Sequence reads were collapsed and filtered to measure the absolute abundance of every unique TCRbeta CDR3 rearrangement. Productive Simpson clonality was computed per sample as the square root of Simpson's diversity index over productive rearrangements. TCRdb stores this immuneACCESS table with in-frame sequences only. Part of the clones is absent; in the studies checked, under half of the shortfall reflects unresolved V genes, and no reason is known for the rest. V and J calls and clone size follow that table, whereas D and trimming were derived from the DNA. This sample holds fewer than 300,000 clones; 85% to 90% were observed only once. Of the sample, roughly 6% is held by the ten largest clones.

One collaborating source in Seattle enrolled patients during active infection and followed them longitudinally through the course of disease. Whole blood was collected in K2EDTA tubes by collaborating institutions according to the institutions' own protocols. Collaborator samples were shipped for TCRbeta analysis as frozen whole blood, isolated PBMCs, or DNA extracted from either sample type. Of note for this clone: The specificity of this receptor is unknown. Base qualities were left out, and no much larger clone turns up one base away.

The germline V gene (reference sequence) yields LNHDA for CDR1 and SQIVND for CDR2. V was cut back by 3 bases and J by 6 bases, leaving a gap of 8 bases between them. The CDR3 has 12 amino acids, counting the end cysteine and phenylalanine. Only the CDR3 part of the read is kept: 36 bases, read in frame from the first base. The sequence is built from TRBV19 and TRBJ1-2; no D gene is confidently identified. The specimen sequenced was peripheral blood. The clonotype was recovered from a woman in her forties or fifties with COVID-19, enrolled during active disease. The CDR3 sequence is CASSISADGYTF. In nucleotide form, the sequence is TGTGCCAGTAGTATTAGTGCGGATGGCTACACCTTC.